This T cell receptor (beta chain) was sequenced for a study of cytomegalovirus exposure and HLA in healthy donors. Whole-study context: Drawn from HLA-typed donors, about 82 million unique TCRs were held in an early data release. When over 300 donors were genotyped, just over 80% of them were found to fall in the Caucasian-associated ancestry cluster.

In the case of this clone: Antigen specificity is unknown. The junction differs from germline at one of its ends, possibly a read error.

The PCR made use of 60 Vbeta and 13 Jbeta primers. The protocol was immunoSEQ multiplex PCR, while the TCRdb copy is restricted to in-frame clones and leaves out a portion. The sample gives 110,000 or so clones, 70% to 80% of which show up once; less than 6% is in the top ten. Notes on the study in general: Indistinguishable V segments such as TRBV6-2 and TRBV6-3 were excluded. Earlier analysis looked at TCR beta V segments, and most were productive about 90% or about 30% of the time.

CDR3 size: 15 residues. Germline assignment: CDR1 MGHRA and CDR2 YSYEKL. Specimen: PBMCs. The chain links TRBV4-1 to TRBJ2-7; 7 nucleotides match TRBD1. This TCR derives from a woman aged 25 to 39 in good health and CMV-seropositive. The CDR3 coding sequence is TGTGCCAGCAGCCCCATCCCGGGACAGAGTTACGAGCAGTACTTC. This translates into CASSPIPGQSYEQYF.